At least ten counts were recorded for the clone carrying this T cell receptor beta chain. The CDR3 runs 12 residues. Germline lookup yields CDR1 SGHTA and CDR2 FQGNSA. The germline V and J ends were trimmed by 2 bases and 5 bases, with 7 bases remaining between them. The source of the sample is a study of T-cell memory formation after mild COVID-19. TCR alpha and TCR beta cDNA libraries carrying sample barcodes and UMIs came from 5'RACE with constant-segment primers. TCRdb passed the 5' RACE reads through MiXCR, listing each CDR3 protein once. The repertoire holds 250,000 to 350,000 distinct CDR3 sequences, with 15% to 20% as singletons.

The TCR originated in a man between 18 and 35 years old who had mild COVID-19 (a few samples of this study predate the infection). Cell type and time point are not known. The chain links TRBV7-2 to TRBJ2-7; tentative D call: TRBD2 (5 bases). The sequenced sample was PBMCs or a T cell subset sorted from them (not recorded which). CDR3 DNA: TGTGCCAGCAGCTTACGGGAAGACGAGCAGTACTTC. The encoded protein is CASSLREDEQYF. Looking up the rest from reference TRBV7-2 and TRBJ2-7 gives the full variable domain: GAGVSQSPSNKVTEKGKDVELRCDPISGHTALYWYRQSLGQGLEFLIYFQGNSAPDKSGLPSDRFSAERTGGSVSTLTIQRTQQEDSAVYLCASSLREDEQYFGPGTRLTVT.